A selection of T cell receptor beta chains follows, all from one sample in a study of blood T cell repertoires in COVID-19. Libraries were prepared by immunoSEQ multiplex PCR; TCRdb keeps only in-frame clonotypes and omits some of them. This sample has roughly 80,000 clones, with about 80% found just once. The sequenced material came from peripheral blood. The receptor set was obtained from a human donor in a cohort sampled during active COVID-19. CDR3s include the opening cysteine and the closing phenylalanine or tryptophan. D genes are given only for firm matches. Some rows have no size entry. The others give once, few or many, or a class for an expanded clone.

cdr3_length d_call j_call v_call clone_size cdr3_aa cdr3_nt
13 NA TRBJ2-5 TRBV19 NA CASSMAGLKTQYF TGTGCCAGTAGTATGGCGGGGTTAAAGACCCAGTACTTC
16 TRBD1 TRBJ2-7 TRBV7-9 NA CASSLRGRQGVYEQYF TGTGCCAGCAGCTTAAGGGGCCGACAGGGGGTCTACGAGCAGTACTTC
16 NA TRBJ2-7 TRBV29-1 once CSVRGGQGLGDDEQYF TGCAGCGTTCGAGGGGGCCAGGGACTTGGGGACGACGAGCAGTACTTC
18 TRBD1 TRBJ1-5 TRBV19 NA CASSGARTGGDGNQPQHF TGTGCCAGTAGTGGAGCTCGGACAGGGGGTGACGGCAATCAGCCCCAGCATTTT
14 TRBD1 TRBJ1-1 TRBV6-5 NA CASARQGPNTEAFF TGTGCCAGCGCCCGACAGGGACCCAACACTGAAGCTTTCTTT
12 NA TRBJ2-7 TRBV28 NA CASGVAEDEQYF TGTGCCAGCGGGGTAGCGGAGGACGAGCAGTACTTC
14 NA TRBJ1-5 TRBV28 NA CASRTGGPNQPQHF TGTGCCAGCAGAACAGGAGGGCCCAATCAGCCCCAGCATTTT
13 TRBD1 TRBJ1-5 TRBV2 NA CASSGQPNQPQHF TGTGCCAGCTCGGGACAGCCCAATCAGCCCCAGCATTTT
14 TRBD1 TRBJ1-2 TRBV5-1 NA CASSSGTGEGGYTF TGCGCCAGCAGCTCCGGGACAGGGGAAGGTGGCTACACCTTC
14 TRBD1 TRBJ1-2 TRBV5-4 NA CASSMGTDLYGYTF TGTGCCAGCAGCATGGGGACAGACCTCTATGGCTACACCTTC
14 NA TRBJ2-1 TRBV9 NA CASSARDSNNEQFF TGTGCCAGCAGCGCCCGGGACTCTAACAATGAGCAGTTCTTC
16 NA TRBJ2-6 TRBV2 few CASSEQGRSGANVLTF TGTGCCAGCAGTGAGCAGGGCAGGTCTGGGGCCAACGTCCTGACTTTC
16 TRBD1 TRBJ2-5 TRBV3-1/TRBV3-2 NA CASSQAGQGVRETQYF TGTGCCAGCAGCCAAGCGGGACAGGGGGTTCGGGAGACCCAGTACTTC
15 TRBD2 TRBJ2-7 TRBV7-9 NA CASSLAGTGAGEQYF TGTGCCAGCAGCTTAGCAGGTACGGGAGCGGGGGAGCAGTACTTC
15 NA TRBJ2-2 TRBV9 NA CASSSSGGETRELFF TGTGCCAGCAGCTCCAGCGGCGGGGAGACGAGGGAGCTGTTTTTT
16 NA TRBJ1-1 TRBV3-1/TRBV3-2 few CASSQESGHRNTEAFF TGTGCCAGCAGCCAAGAAAGTGGGCACAGGAACACTGAAGCTTTCTTT
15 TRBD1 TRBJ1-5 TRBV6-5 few CASSRGTGGNQPQHF TGTGCCAGCAGTCGCGGGACAGGGGGCAATCAGCCCCAGCATTTT
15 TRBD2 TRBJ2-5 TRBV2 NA CASSERERGGDTQYF TGTGCCAGCAGTGAAAGGGAGCGGGGGGGGGACACCCAGTACTTC